Presented here are 7 T cell receptor beta chains from one specimen sequenced in a study of blood T cells in healthy people across ages. It was with a sample-barcoded 5' primer and a J-beta primer mix that a second PCR of about 6 to 12 cycles was run. TCRdb passed the 5' RACE reads through MiXCR, listing each CDR3 protein once. The table records about 970,000 distinct CDR3 sequences, roughly 51% of them present only once. Sequenced material: blood. The receptors were gathered from an older woman in good health.

V and J are TRBV7-3 and TRBJ2-1; D is undetermined. The CDR3 loop spans 13 amino acids. Between the trimmed V and J ends, which lost 3 bases and 6 bases, there was a span of 9 bases. In germline, CDR1 is SGHTA, CDR2 FQGTGA. The CDR3 DNA follows: TGTGCCAGCAGCTTCACGGGTCCCAATGAGCAGTTCTTC. Amino acids: CASSFTGPNEQFF.

Ten or more counts support this clonotype. The chain combines TRBV20-1 with TRBJ2-7; 13 positions match TRBD2. The germline CDR1 and CDR2 sequences are DFQATT and SNEGSKA (reference sequence). The CDR3 is 13 amino acids. J gave up 4 bases and V 6 bases, and 3 bases lay outside the gene matches. CDR3 protein: CSARTSGSYEQYF. The CDR3 DNA sequence: TGCAGTGCCAGGACTAGCGGGAGTTACGAGCAGTACTTC.

This rearrangement joins TRBV7-2 to TRBJ2-4; 12 bases are shared with TRBD2. The last part of the DNA fits TRBJ2-5 better; the J call may be wrong. This CDR3 region has 16 residues. The V gene's germline CDR1 is SGHTA and CDR2 FQGNSA. The chain's CDR3 is CASSFLAGGLSETQYF. The CDR3 nucleotides read TGTGCCAGCAGCTTCCTAGCGGGAGGGCTATCCGAGACCCAGTACTTC.

This clonotype was seen a few times. The chain couples TRBV2 to TRBJ2-4; D is uncertain. Between the trimmed V and J ends, which lost 3 bases and 0 bases, there was a span of 9 bases. The CDR3 consists of 15 residues. Germline CDR1 SNHLY, CDR2 FYNNEI. The CDR3 loop is CASSDESLAKNIQYF. The CDR3 DNA follows: TGTGCCAGCAGTGACGAGTCACTAGCCAAAAACATTCAGTACTTC.

The chain joins TRBV29-1 to TRBJ2-1; weak D call: TRBD2 (6 bases). V shed 8 bases and J shed 8 bases, with 16 bases lying between them. The CDR3 contains 12 residues. CDR1 SQVTM and CDR2 ANQGSEA come from the germline V gene. The CDR3 sequence: CSHLNGRYEQFF. DNA of the CDR3: TGCAGCCACCTCAACGGGAGATATGAGCAGTTCTTC.

A few counts support this clonotype. The genes are TRBV28 and TRBJ1-5; unclear D gene. Trimming shortened V by 7 bases and J by 9 bases, and 13 bases separated the two germline ends. This CDR3 is built from 12 residues. Germline V gives CDR1 MDHEN, CDR2 SYDVKM. The CDR3 sequence is CASTSPRGPQHF. CDR3 nucleotides: TGTGCCAGCACCAGTCCGCGGGGGCCCCAGCATTTT.

For this clonotype: This may arise from a read error, as a much more abundant clone is one base away. The chain is built from TRBV28 and TRBJ2-7; no firm D call. V was trimmed by 7 bases and J by 2 bases, leaving 6 bases between them. The CDR3 runs to 11 residues. Germline loops: CDR1 MDHEN, CDR2 SYDVKM. CDR3 DNA: TGTGCCAGCACTGGAACCTACGAGCAGTACTTC. Its protein product is CASTGTYEQYF.